This T cell receptor (beta chain) was identified during a study of regulatory T cells in long-lasting Graves disease. The time point denotes: persistent/refractory GD, antithyroid drugs over 5 years with positive TRAb. From RNA extracted from PBMCs, the TCR library was made. The TCR beta library used iRepertoire HTBI primers with Arm-PCR amplification of CDR3. One entry per CDR3 protein results from TCRdb running MiXCR on the multiplex PCR reads. The sample consists of 400,000 to 600,000 distinct CDR3 sequences, 20% to 25% of them appearing once. Germline-derived CDR1 and CDR2 are SQVTM and ANQGSEA. Trimming removed 7 bases at V and 0 bases at J, with 10 bases between. The CDR3 consists of 13 residues. This clonotype appeared a few times.

Source: peripheral blood mononuclear cells (PBMCs), taken when the disease was refractory, from a patient treated with antithyroid drugs. The clonotype comes from a female donor with Graves disease. This chain connects TRBV29-1 to TRBJ1-3; D call uncertain. The CDR3 loop is CSAGSSSGNTIYF. The CDR3 coding sequence is TGCAGCGCGGGGTCGAGCTCTGGAAACACCATATATTTT.